These 27 T cell receptor beta chains came from one sample sequenced in a study of STAT5B mutations in CD4+ large granular lymphocyte leukemia. This table comes from immunoSEQ multiplex PCR, and its TCRdb copy is limited to in-frame clones, with some not included. This repertoire shows about 40,000 clones, roughly 76% found once; its top ten account for about 3.8%. What was sequenced was CD4+ T cells from blood buffy coats. The receptors derive from a human donor in good health.

The J gene is TRBJ2-1, the V gene TRBV7-2; no clear D gene. V lost 7 bases to trimming and J lost 3 bases, with 4 bases between them. The germline V gene encodes CDR1 SGHTA and CDR2 FQGNSA. The CDR3 has 11 residues. CDR3 bases: TGTGCCAGCACCATCTACAATGAGCAGTTCTTC. Protein sequence: CASTIYNEQFF.

The V call is TRBV11-2, the J call TRBJ2-1; 9 bases are shared with TRBD1. Losses at the gene ends were 1 base for V and 9 bases for J; bases not matched to a gene: 4. This CDR3 has 14 residues. The germline gives CDR1 SGHAT, CDR2 FQNNGV. CDR3 protein: CASSLGDRAIEQFF. The DNA for the CDR3 is TGTGCCAGCAGCTTAGGGGACAGGGCTATTGAGCAGTTCTTC.

The chain has TRBV5-5 and TRBJ2-1; perhaps TRBD1 as D (6 bases). The CDR3 is 15 residues long. Trimming stripped 4 bases from V and 0 bases from J, with 11 bases between. CDR1 and CDR2 from the germline V gene are SGHKS and YYEKEE (reference sequence). The CDR3 spells CASSVGTNSYNEQFF. DNA of the CDR3: TGTGCCAGCAGCGTCGGGACAAACTCCTACAATGAGCAGTTCTTC.

The chain joins TRBV5-4 to TRBJ2-5; 11 bases line up with TRBD1. Germline V gene data show CDR1 as SGHNT and CDR2 as YYREEE (reference sequence). The V and J ends lost 4 bases and 5 bases, in that order; junction bases with no gene match: 4. The CDR3 sequence is 14 residues long. The CDR3 sequence: CASSKGTGGETQYF. The CDR3 DNA follows: TGTGCCAGCAGCAAAGGGACAGGGGGTGAGACCCAGTACTTC.

This rearrangement joins TRBV7-9 to TRBJ1-2; 11 bases fit TRBD1. V lost 5 bases to trimming and J lost 8 bases; unmatched junction nucleotides: 13. The CDR3 length is 16 residues. Germline lookup yields CDR1 SEHNR and CDR2 FQNEAQ (reference sequence). The CDR3 nucleotides are TGTGCCAGCAGCCCTTCCCGGACAGGGGGCAAGTGGGGCTACACCTTC. Translation gives CASSPSRTGGKWGYTF.

The chain joins TRBV10-3 to TRBJ1-6, with D unclear. Trimming took 9 bases from V and 7 from J, leaving 16 bases between them. The V gene's germline CDR1 is ENHRY and CDR2 SYGVKD. This CDR3 spans 14 amino acids. The CDR3, as DNA: TGTGCCATTTTTTCGGGGAAGAAGAATTCACCCCTCCACTTT. Translating gives CAIFSGKKNSPLHF.

This clone was counted between two and nine times. V gene TRBV25-1 combines with J gene TRBJ1-3; D is unclear. Trimming removed 0 bases at V and 0 bases at J, with 9 bases between. The germline V gene has CDR1 MGHDK and CDR2 SYGVNS. The CDR3 loop spans 16 amino acids. The CDR3: CASSEYLQDSGNTIYF. For the CDR3, the DNA is TGTGCCAGCAGTGAATATTTGCAGGACTCTGGAAACACCATATATTTT.

This chain joins TRBV9 and TRBJ2-2; D is possibly TRBD1 or TRBD2 (6 bases each). The CDR3 contains 15 residues. CDR1 is SGDLS, CDR2 YYNGEE, per germline. The V end lost 4 bases, the J end lost 6 bases, and 16 bases lay between the germline ends. The CDR3 DNA reads TGTGCCAGCAGCCAGCATGGAAGGGGGGCCGGGGAGCTGTTTTTT. This gives the protein CASSQHGRGAGELFF.

The chain couples TRBV2 to TRBJ2-3, with a possible D match to TRBD2 (6 bases). CDR1 and CDR2 (germline): SNHLY, FYNNEI. Trimming took off 6 bases at V and 2 bases at J, with 15 bases between the two ends. The CDR3 extends over 15 amino acids. CDR3 DNA sequence: TGTGCCAGCAGCGACTCGGGGGATCCCACAGATACGCAGTATTTT. It yields the protein CASSDSGDPTDTQYF. Supplemented by reference TRBV2 and TRBJ2-3, the full variable domain reads EPEVTQTPSHQVTQMGQEVILRCVPISNHLYFYWYRQILGQKVEFLVSFYNNEISEKSEIFDDQFSVERPDGSNFTLKIRSTKLEDSAMYFCASSDSGDPTDTQYFGPGTRLTVL.

This clone was recorded once. The chain links TRBV30 to TRBJ1-5; 9 positions agree with TRBD1. V shed 2 bases, J shed 5 bases, and the junction held 4 bases outside the gene matches. Germline-derived CDR1 and CDR2 are GTSNPN and SVGIG (reference sequence). The CDR3 is 14 residues long. In nucleotides, the CDR3 is TGTGCCTGGAGTACCGGACAGGGGCATCAGCCCCAGCATTTT. The encoded protein is CAWSTGQGHQPQHF.

This chain joins TRBV7-2 and TRBJ2-3; either TRBD1 or TRBD2 may supply D (6 bases each). Per the germline V gene, CDR1 is SGHTA and CDR2 is FQGNSA. CDR3 length: 15 amino acids. V dropped 1 base and J dropped 4 bases, with 12 bases sitting between them. The CDR3 region is CASSLGGATADTQYF. The CDR3 DNA reads TGTGCCAGCAGCTTAGGGGGGGCTACGGCAGATACGCAGTATTTT.

There are a few counts of this clone. The V call is TRBV25-1, the J call TRBJ2-2; no clear D. Per the germline V gene, CDR1 is MGHDK and CDR2 is SYGVNS. CDR3 length: 12 amino acids. V lost 1 base to trimming and J lost 6 bases, with 3 bases between them. The CDR3 loop is CASSEFPGELFF. DNA for the CDR3: TGTGCCAGCAGTGAATTCCCCGGGGAGCTGTTTTTT.

The chain links TRBV19 to TRBJ2-1; 16 bases align to TRBD2. V dropped 5 bases and J dropped 9; count of bases not matched to a gene: 7. The CDR3 totals 16 residues. Germline CDR1 reads LNHDA; CDR2 reads SQIVND (reference sequence). This CDR3 reads CASSAEGLAGGTEQFF. CDR3 DNA sequence: TGTGCCAGTAGTGCCGAGGGACTAGCGGGAGGGACTGAGCAGTTCTTC.

J is TRBJ2-3 and V is TRBV5-1; 7 bases match TRBD2. Germline V gives CDR1 SGHRS, CDR2 YFSETQ. With V trimmed by 0 bases and J by 1 base, 8 bases remained unmatched. The CDR3 has 17 residues. CDR3 residues: CASSLEGRGGRTDTQYF. Written as DNA, the CDR3 is TGCGCCAGCAGCTTGGAGGGTAGGGGAGGGCGCACAGATACGCAGTATTTT.

The sample holds one count of this clone. The chain's CDR3 is CASSLDPQGSRNEQFF. The DNA for the CDR3 is TGTGCCAGCAGCTTAGATCCGCAGGGGAGTCGTAATGAGCAGTTCTTC. V gene TRBV11-3 combines with J gene TRBJ2-1, with D perhaps TRBD1 (6 bases). Germline V CDR1 and CDR2: SGHNT, YENEEA. Trimming took 0 bases from V and 7 from J, leaving 16 bases between them. The CDR3 has 16 amino acids.

V is TRBV10-3 and J is TRBJ2-3; D call uncertain. V lost 8 bases and J lost 0, with 12 bases in between. In germline, CDR1 is ENHRY, CDR2 SYGVKD. The CDR3 runs 14 residues. CDR3 sequence reads: CAISPSPSTDTQYF. The CDR3 DNA reads as TGTGCCATCTCTCCTAGTCCTAGCACAGATACGCAGTATTTT.

The gene calls are TRBV4-1 and TRBJ1-6; D ambiguous. This CDR3 has 17 amino acids. Germline V gives CDR1 MGHRA, CDR2 YSYEKL. V was trimmed by 2 bases and J by 0 bases, leaving 11 bases between them. CDR3: CASSQTAASSYNSPLHF. CDR3 in DNA: TGCGCCAGCAGCCAAACAGCAGCGAGCTCCTATAATTCACCCCTCCACTTT.

The rearrangement joins TRBV19 to TRBJ2-7; 13 nucleotides line up with TRBD2. Germline CDR1 and CDR2: LNHDA and SQIVND (reference sequence). This CDR3 is 15 amino acids long. The trim removed 5 bases at V and 6 bases at J, leaving 7 bases unmatched. The CDR3 sequence: CASSVTSGRASEQYF. The CDR3 DNA sequence: TGTGCCAGTAGTGTTACTAGCGGGAGGGCCTCCGAGCAGTACTTC.

This CDR3 reads CASSFGNQETQYF. CDR3 nucleotide sequence: TGTGCCAGCTCATTCGGGAACCAAGAGACCCAGTACTTC. V is TRBV18 and J is TRBJ2-5, with D perhaps TRBD2 (5 bases). CDR1 and CDR2 (germline): KGHSH, LQKENI. This CDR3 is built from 13 residues. Trimming stripped 5 bases from V and 0 bases from J, with 7 bases between.

This clone turned up a few times. The gene calls are TRBV6-1 and TRBJ1-5, with D unresolved. Germline V gives CDR1 MNHNS, CDR2 SASEGT. This CDR3 is built from 14 residues. Trimming took off 1 base at V and 2 bases at J, with 6 bases between the two ends. In DNA, the CDR3 is TGTGCCAGCAGTGAAGAGGGAGGCAATCAGCCCCAGCATTTT. It specifies CASSEEGGNQPQHF.

The DNA for the CDR3 is TGTGCCAGCAGTGCGAGACCTAGTCCAAGCTCCTACAATGAGCAGTTCTTC. As protein: CASSARPSPSSYNEQFF. The rearrangement links TRBV6-1 to TRBJ2-1; D is unresolved. The germline V and J ends were trimmed by 4 bases and 0 bases, with 16 bases remaining between them. The CDR3 has 17 amino acids. Germline CDR1 MNHNS, CDR2 SASEGT.

The chain links TRBV6-5 to TRBJ1-5; TRBD1 agrees at 8 bases. The CDR3 contains 14 residues. V dropped 6 bases and J dropped 4; count of bases not matched to a gene: 5. Germline V gives CDR1 MNHEY, CDR2 SVGAGI. The CDR3 nucleotides read TGTGCCAGCAGCCATCAGGGGGCTAATCAGCCCCAGCATTTT. Translating gives CASSHQGANQPQHF.

This clone showed up just a few times. This chain joins TRBV20-1 and TRBJ1-1; D remains unclear. This CDR3 comprises 11 residues. Germline-derived CDR1 and CDR2 are DFQATT and SNEGSKA (reference sequence). Deletions cut 6 bases from V and 5 bases from J, with 10 bases between. CDR3 DNA sequence: TGCAGTGCCCTAGGGTCTACTGAAGCTTTCTTT. This sequence encodes CSALGSTEAFF.

V is TRBV9 and J is TRBJ2-6; no reliable D call. The CDR3 covers 15 residues. V was pared by 1 base and J by 4 bases, with 9 bases between. Germline CDR1 and CDR2: SGDLS and YYNGEE. This CDR3 is CASSVSSGGANVLTF. CDR3 in DNA: TGTGCCAGCAGCGTAAGTTCTGGGGGGGCCAACGTCCTGACTTTC.

V usage is TRBV27 and J usage is TRBJ1-1; 10 nucleotides align to TRBD1. CDR1 is MNHEY and CDR2 is SMNVEV in the germline V gene (reference sequence). The V and J ends lost 7 bases and 4 bases, in that order; junction bases with no gene match: 9. This CDR3 comprises 15 residues. In DNA, the CDR3 is TGTGCCAGCACCTATCTGGGACAGGGGAGCACTGAAGCTTTCTTT. Translating it yields CASTYLGQGSTEAFF.

The chain recombines TRBV2 with TRBJ2-2; D may be TRBD1 (6 bases). Germline V lookup: CDR1 SNHLY, CDR2 FYNNEI. The CDR3 is made up of 14 amino acids. V lost 8 bases and J lost 6, with 16 bases in between. The DNA for the CDR3 is TGTGCCAGCGGGGGCTGGACAAACCCCGGGGAGCTGTTTTTT. This codes for CASGGWTNPGELFF.

The V gene is TRBV19, the J gene TRBJ2-5; TRBD2 agrees at 13 bases. This CDR3 spans 16 amino acids. Germline lookup yields CDR1 LNHDA and CDR2 SQIVND (reference sequence). Trimming at V came to 5 bases and at J to 6 bases, leaving 9 bases not matched to a gene. The CDR3 sequence is CASSERTSGSDKTQYF. Here the CDR3 DNA reads TGTGCCAGTAGTGAGCGGACTAGCGGGAGTGATAAGACCCAGTACTTC.